This TCR beta chain was profiled in a study of Graves' ophthalmopathy and Graves' hyperthyroidism. This clonotype was found many times. Amplification from RNA transcripts yielded the TCR beta CDR3 regions. HTBI primers primed a first-round RT-PCR, and a second-round multiplex PCR followed. TCRdb passed the multiplex PCR reads through MiXCR, listing each CDR3 protein once. This sample yields approximately 410,000 distinct CDR3 sequences, of which 15% are seen a single time; 5.5% to 7% belongs to the top ten. CDR1 and CDR2 from the germline V gene are MNHNS and SASEGT. Trimming shortened V by 8 bases and J by 2 bases, and 16 bases separated the two germline ends. The CDR3 has 14 amino acids. Patients were left out if they had other autoimmune diseases, uncontrolled infections, pregnancy or lactation.

The clonotype originates from a woman under 30 with stable Graves' hyperthyroidism. Sequencing input: peripheral blood. This rearrangement joins TRBV6-1 to TRBJ2-7; tentatively, D is TRBD2 (7 bases). For the CDR3, the DNA is TGTGCCAGCGCTGAATGGGGGGGGCCCTACGAGCAGTACTTC. The encoded protein is CASAEWGGPYEQYF.